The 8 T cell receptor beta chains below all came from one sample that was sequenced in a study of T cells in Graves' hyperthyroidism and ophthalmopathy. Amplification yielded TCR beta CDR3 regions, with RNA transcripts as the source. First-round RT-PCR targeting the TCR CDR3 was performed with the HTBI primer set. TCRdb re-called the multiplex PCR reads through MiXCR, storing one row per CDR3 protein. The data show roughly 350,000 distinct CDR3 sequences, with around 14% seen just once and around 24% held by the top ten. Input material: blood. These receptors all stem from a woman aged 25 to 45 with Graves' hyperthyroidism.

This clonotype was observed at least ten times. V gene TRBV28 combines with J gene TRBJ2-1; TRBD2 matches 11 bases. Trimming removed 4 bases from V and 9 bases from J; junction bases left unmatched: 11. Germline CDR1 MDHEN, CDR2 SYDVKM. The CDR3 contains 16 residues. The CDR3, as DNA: TGTGCCAGCAGTTCGCGTCTAGCGGGAGGCCGGGGTGAGCAGTTCTTC. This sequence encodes CASSSRLAGGRGEQFF.

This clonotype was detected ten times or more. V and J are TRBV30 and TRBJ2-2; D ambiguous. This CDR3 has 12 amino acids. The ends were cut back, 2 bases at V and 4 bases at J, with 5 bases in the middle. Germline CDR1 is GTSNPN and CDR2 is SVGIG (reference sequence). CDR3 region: CAWSWGTGELFF. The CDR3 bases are TGTGCCTGGAGTTGGGGCACCGGGGAGCTGTTTTTT.

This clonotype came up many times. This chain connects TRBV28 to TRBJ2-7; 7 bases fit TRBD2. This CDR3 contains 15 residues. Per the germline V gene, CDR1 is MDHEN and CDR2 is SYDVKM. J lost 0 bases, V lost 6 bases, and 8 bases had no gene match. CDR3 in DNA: TGTGCCAGCAGCTGGGGGGGGGTAAACTCCTACGAGCAGTACTTC. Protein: CASSWGGVNSYEQYF.

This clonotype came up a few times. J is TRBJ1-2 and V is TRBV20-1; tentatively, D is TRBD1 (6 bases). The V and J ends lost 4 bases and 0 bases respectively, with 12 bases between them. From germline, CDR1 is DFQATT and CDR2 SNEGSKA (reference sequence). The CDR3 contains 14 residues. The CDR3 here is CSAKRGVANYGYTF. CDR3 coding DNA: TGCAGTGCTAAAAGGGGGGTGGCTAACTATGGCTACACCTTC.

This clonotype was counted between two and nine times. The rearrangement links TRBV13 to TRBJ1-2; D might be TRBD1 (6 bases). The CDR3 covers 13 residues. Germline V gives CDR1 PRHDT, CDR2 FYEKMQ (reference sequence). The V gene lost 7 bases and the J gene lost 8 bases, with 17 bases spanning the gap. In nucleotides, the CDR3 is TGTGCCAGCACCACGGGGGGCAGGATCGGCTACACCTTC. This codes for CASTTGGRIGYTF.

CDR3: CASSINGQTYGYTF. The CDR3 nucleotides are TGTGCCAGCAGCATCAACGGACAGACCTATGGCTACACCTTC. V and J are TRBV7-2 and TRBJ1-2; D might be TRBD1 (6 bases). Trimming cost V 5 bases and J 4 bases, with 14 bases left between them. This CDR3 region has 14 residues. Germline V gives CDR1 SGHTA, CDR2 FQGNSA.

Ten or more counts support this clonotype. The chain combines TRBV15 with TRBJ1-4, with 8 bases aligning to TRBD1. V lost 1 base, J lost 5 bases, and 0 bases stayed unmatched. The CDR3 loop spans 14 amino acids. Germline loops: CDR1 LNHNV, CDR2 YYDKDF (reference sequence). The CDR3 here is CATSRGQGNEKLFF. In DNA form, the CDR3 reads TGTGCCACCAGCAGAGGACAGGGGAATGAAAAACTGTTTTTT. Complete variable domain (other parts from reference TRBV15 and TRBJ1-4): DAMVIQNPRYQVTQFGKPVTLSCSQTLNHNVMYWYQQKSSQAPKLLFHYYDKDFNNEADTPDNFQSRRPNTSFCFLDIRSPGLGDTAMYLCATSRGQGNEKLFFGSGTQLSVL.

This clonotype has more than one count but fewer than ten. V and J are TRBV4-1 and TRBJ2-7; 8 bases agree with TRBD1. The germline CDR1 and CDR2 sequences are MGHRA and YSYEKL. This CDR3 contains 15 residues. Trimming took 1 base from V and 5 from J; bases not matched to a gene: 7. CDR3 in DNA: TGCGCCAGCAGCCAAGGTTGGACAGGGAGTAACGAGCAGTACTTC. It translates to CASSQGWTGSNEQYF.